The 11 T cell receptor beta chains below come from one sample, sequenced in a study of blood T cell repertoires in COVID-19. Using immunoSEQ multiplex PCR, the repertoire was profiled, and TCRdb retains in-frame clones only, with some absent. The profile covers about 240,000 clones, with about 89% appearing a single time and roughly 10% taken by the ten largest. Source material: PBMCs or T cells enriched from blood (not recorded which). The receptors originated from a middle-aged man who had recovered from COVID-19.

The chain employs TRBV28 and TRBJ1-2; 8 bases are shared with TRBD1. The germline gives CDR1 MDHEN, CDR2 SYDVKM. V lost 2 bases, J lost 5 bases, and 10 bases stayed unmatched. The CDR3 consists of 16 residues. The CDR3: CASSLRSAGGRYGYTF. DNA for the CDR3: TGTGCCAGCAGTTTAAGGTCGGCAGGGGGCAGGTATGGCTACACCTTC.

J is TRBJ1-1 and V is TRBV5-4; 7 bases are shared with TRBD1. The CDR3 covers 15 residues. Germline V CDR1 and CDR2: SGHNT, YYREEE (reference sequence). The J segment lost 2 bases and the V segment lost 2 bases, leaving 6 bases of the junction unmatched. The CDR3 spells CASSLKTGTNTEAFF. For the CDR3, the DNA is TGTGCCAGCAGCTTAAAGACAGGGACCAACACTGAAGCTTTCTTT.

This chain joins TRBV21-1 and TRBJ2-1; the D call TRBD2 from the table was never checked on the DNA. TRBV21-1 is given as a pseudogene. The CDR3 is 17 residues long. The CDR3 bases are TGTGCCAGCAGCAAAGTTAATCCTAGCGGCTACTACAATGAGCAGTTCTTC. Translated, it gives CASSKVNPSGYYNEQFF.

The chain employs TRBV19 and TRBJ1-6; 7 bases fit TRBD1. The germline V gene has CDR1 LNHDA and CDR2 SQIVND (reference sequence). The CDR3 totals 18 residues. The ends lost 3 bases at V and 3 bases at J; junction bases unmatched: 11. CDR3 bases: TGTGCCAGTAGTATGGAAACAGGGGAAAGTCTCTATAATTCACCCCTCCACTTT. Translating it yields CASSMETGESLYNSPLHF.

This clone was recorded only once. The V gene is TRBV7-6, the J gene TRBJ2-1, with 7 bases identical to TRBD2. The germline gives CDR1 SGHVS, CDR2 FNYEAQ. The length of the CDR3 is 15 residues. Trimming took 3 bases from V and 4 from J; bases not matched to a gene: 6. This CDR3 is CASSLAGELYNEQFF. CDR3 in DNA: TGTGCCAGCAGCTTGGCGGGAGAGCTGTACAATGAGCAGTTCTTC.

The chain joins TRBV7-3 to TRBJ1-1; a weak D match, TRBD1 (5 bases). Trimming pared 3 bases from V and 1 base from J, leaving 9 bases between. The CDR3 covers 14 residues. Germline CDR1 and CDR2: SGHTA and FQGTGA. CDR3 nucleotides: TGTGCCAGCAGCTTCGGGGGGGAGAACACTGAAGCTTTCTTT. It is translated as CASSFGGENTEAFF.

The chain links TRBV29-1 to TRBJ2-1, with 7 bases that match TRBD2. Germline CDR1 and CDR2: SQVTM and ANQGSEA. V dropped 0 bases and J dropped 8; count of bases not matched to a gene: 19. The CDR3 runs to 18 residues. The CDR3 DNA reads TGCAGCGTTGAAGATCTTGCCGATTGGGGGGAGGGCCGGGATGAGCAGTTCTTC. It encodes CSVEDLADWGEGRDEQFF.

The table lists this clone with a count of one. The CDR3 region has the DNA TGTGCCAGTAGTACATTCCGAGGGCCGGTCAATGAGCAGTTCTTC. The encoded protein is CASSTFRGPVNEQFF. This chain uses TRBV19 with TRBJ2-1, with D possibly being TRBD2 (5 bases). Germline loops: CDR1 LNHDA, CDR2 SQIVND (reference sequence). Trimming took off 4 bases at V and 6 bases at J, with 16 bases between the two ends. The CDR3 extends over 15 amino acids.

The chain couples TRBV4-1 to TRBJ1-6, with D possibly being TRBD1 (6 bases). The germline CDR1 and CDR2 sequences are MGHRA and YSYEKL. The CDR3 runs to 16 residues. Trimming shortened V by 0 bases and J by 8 bases, and 14 bases separated the two germline ends. The CDR3 sequence is CASSQDSATGHSPLHF. The CDR3 DNA sequence: TGCGCCAGCAGCCAAGATTCAGCGACAGGTCATTCACCCCTCCACTTT.

The chain links TRBV19 to TRBJ1-2; 8 bases are a match to TRBD1. Germline trimming cut 2 bases from V and 5 bases from J; bases unmatched to any gene: 4. The CDR3 length is 14 residues. CDR1 is LNHDA and CDR2 is SQIVND in the germline V gene (reference sequence). The CDR3 region is CASSILGQGYGYTF. The CDR3 DNA sequence: TGTGCCAGTAGTATACTTGGACAGGGATATGGCTACACCTTC.

V and J are TRBV11-2 and TRBJ2-3; possibly TRBD1 for D (6 bases). The CDR3 is made up of 16 amino acids. Germline values: CDR1 SGHAT, CDR2 FQNNGV. Trimming pared 5 bases from V and 1 base from J, leaving 16 bases between. This CDR3 is CASSLGYRTGTDTQYF. In DNA, the CDR3 is TGTGCCAGCAGCCTAGGATACAGGACAGGCACAGATACGCAGTATTTT.